These 5 T cell receptor beta chains share one sample of origin, sequenced in a study of lymphopenia after photon versus proton radiotherapy (dated by TCRdb to between 2019 and 2020). The library was generated by the immunoSEQ multiplex PCR assay. What TCRdb holds here is the immuneACCESS table cut down to in-frame rearrangements. Part of the clones is not present; checked against another copy, under half of the missing clones reflect an unresolved V gene, and the others are unexplained. For this sample the table gives around 64,000 clones, of which under 95% were detected only once. Around 2.2% of the sample goes to the ten largest clones. Sequences were derived from peripheral blood, sampled from a patient treated with photon-based radiotherapy. These receptors were taken from a woman aged 40 to 50 with cholangiocarcinoma.

The count of this clone is one. This chain connects TRBV18 to TRBJ1-5; D not certain. Trimming stripped 3 bases from V and 0 bases from J, with 15 bases between. Per the germline V gene, CDR1 is KGHSH and CDR2 is LQKENI. The CDR3 contains 17 residues. This CDR3 is CASSPLGNTYSNQPQHF. The CDR3 bases are TGTGCCAGCTCACCCCTGGGGAACACATATAGCAATCAGCCCCAGCATTTT.

This rearrangement joins TRBV7-6 to TRBJ2-2, with D possibly being TRBD1 (6 bases). Looked up from germline, CDR1 is SGHVS and CDR2 is FNYEAQ. The CDR3 loop spans 14 amino acids. Trimming shortened V by 5 bases and J by 5 bases, and 12 bases separated the two germline ends. CDR3 bases: TGTGCCAGCAGCCAACTCCAGGGGACCGGGGAGCTGTTTTTT. Protein product: CASSQLQGTGELFF.

This chain uses TRBV9 with TRBJ2-5; possibly TRBD1 for D (6 bases). Trimming cost V 1 base and J 5 bases, with 15 bases left between them. Per the germline V gene, CDR1 is SGDLS and CDR2 is YYNGEE. The CDR3 loop spans 15 amino acids. The CDR3 bases are TGTGCCAGCAGCGTAATGGACAGCATCCGGGAGACCCAGTACTTC. Its protein is CASSVMDSIRETQYF. Variable domain in full (rest from reference TRBV9 and TRBJ2-5): DSGVTQTPKHLITATGQRVTLRCSPRSGDLSVYWYQQSLDQGLQFLIQYYNGEERAKGNILERFSAQQFPDLHSELNLSSLELGDSALYFCASSVMDSIRETQYFGPGTRLLVL.

The V and J genes are TRBV18 and TRBJ1-2; the D gene is possibly TRBD1 (5 bases). Germline CDR1 is KGHSH and CDR2 is LQKENI. The CDR3 extends over 14 amino acids. The V gene lost 2 bases and the J gene lost 4 bases, with 11 bases spanning the gap. CDR3 loop: CASSPGGWSYGYTF. The CDR3 DNA reads TGTGCCAGCTCACCAGGGGGTTGGAGCTATGGCTACACCTTC.

The chain recombines TRBV5-6 with TRBJ1-5; 10 nucleotides agree with TRBD1. The CDR3 is 14 amino acids. CDR1 SGHDT and CDR2 YYEEEE come from the germline V gene. Trimming removed 4 bases from V and 7 bases from J; junction bases left unmatched: 5. The CDR3 is CASSDGTGAQPQHF. In DNA, the CDR3 is TGTGCCAGCAGCGACGGGACAGGGGCACAGCCCCAGCATTTT. The variable domain in full, with the rest retrieved from reference TRBV5-6 and TRBJ1-5, is DAGVTQSPTHLIKTRGQQVTLRCSPKSGHDTVSWYQQALGQGPQFIFQYYEEEERQRGNFPDRFSGHQFPNYSSELNVNALLLGDSALYLCASSDGTGAQPQHFGDGTRLSIL.